What follows is one T cell receptor (beta chain) and its context. Data came from immunoSEQ multiplex PCR; TCRdb stores just in-frame clones and leaves some out. The data show 100,000 to 150,000 clones, around 80% seen once. This specimen comes from a study of T cell responses to AZD1222 COVID-19 vaccine. The CDR3 loop spans 15 amino acids. Trimming at V came to 1 base and at J to 10 bases, leaving 5 bases not matched to a gene. Germline CDR1 reads WSHSY; CDR2 reads SAAADI. The TCR sequence derives from an adult who received the AZD1222 COVID-19 vaccine. The sequencing here drew on peripheral blood, taken 28 days after the second AZD1222 dose. V and J are TRBV10-2 and TRBJ1-6; 9 bases agree with TRBD1. Here the CDR3 DNA reads TGCGCCAGCAGTGAGTTGGGACAGGGAGGATCACCCCTCCACTTT. This codes for CASSELGQGGSPLHF.